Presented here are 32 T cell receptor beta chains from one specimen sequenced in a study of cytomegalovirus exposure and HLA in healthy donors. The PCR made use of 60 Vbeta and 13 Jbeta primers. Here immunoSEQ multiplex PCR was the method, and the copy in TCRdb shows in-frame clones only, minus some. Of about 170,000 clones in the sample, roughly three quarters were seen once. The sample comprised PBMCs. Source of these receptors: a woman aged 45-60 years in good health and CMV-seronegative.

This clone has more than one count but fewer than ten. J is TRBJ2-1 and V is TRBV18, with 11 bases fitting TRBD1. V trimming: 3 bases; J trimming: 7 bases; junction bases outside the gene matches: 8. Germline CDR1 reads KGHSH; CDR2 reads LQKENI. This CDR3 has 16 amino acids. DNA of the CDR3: TGTGCCAGCTCACCGAAAGGGGGACAGGGGGAAAATGAGCAGTTCTTC. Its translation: CASSPKGGQGENEQFF. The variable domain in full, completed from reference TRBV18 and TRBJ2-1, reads NAGVMQNPRHLVRRRGQEARLRCSPMKGHSHVYWYRQLPEEGLKFMVYLQKENIIDESGMPKERFSAEFPKEGPSILRIQQVVRGDSAAYFCASSPKGGQGENEQFFGPGTRLTVL.

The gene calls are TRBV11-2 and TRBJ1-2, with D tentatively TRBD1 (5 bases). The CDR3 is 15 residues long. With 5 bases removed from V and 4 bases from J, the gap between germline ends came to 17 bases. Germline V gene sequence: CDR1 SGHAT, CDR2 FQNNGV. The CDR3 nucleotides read TGTGCCAGCAGCCCGCCCAACGGGGGAGTCTATGGCTACACCTTC. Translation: CASSPPNGGVYGYTF.

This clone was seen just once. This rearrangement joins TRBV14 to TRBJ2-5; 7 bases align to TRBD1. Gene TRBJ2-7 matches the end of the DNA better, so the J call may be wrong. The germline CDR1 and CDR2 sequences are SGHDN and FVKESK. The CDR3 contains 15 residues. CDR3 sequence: CASSLGGRGLYEQYF. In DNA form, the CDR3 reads TGTGCCAGCAGCCTAGGGGGCAGGGGATTGTACGAGCAGTACTTC.

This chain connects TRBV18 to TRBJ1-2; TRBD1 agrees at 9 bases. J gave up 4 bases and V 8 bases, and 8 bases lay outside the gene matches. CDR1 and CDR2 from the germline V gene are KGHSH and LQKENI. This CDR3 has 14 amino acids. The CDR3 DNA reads TGTGCCAGCACGCGACAGGGGGAAGGCTATGGCTACACCTTC. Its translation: CASTRQGEGYGYTF.

The CDR3: CASSPRRVEQPQHF. The CDR3, as DNA: TGTGCCAGCAGCCCCCGCAGGGTAGAACAGCCCCAGCATTTT. This chain uses TRBV4-2 with TRBJ1-5; perhaps TRBD1 as D (5 bases). Germline CDR1 reads LGHNA; CDR2 reads YNFKEQ. The V gene lost 4 bases and the J gene lost 7 bases, with 14 bases spanning the gap. The CDR3 length is 14 residues.

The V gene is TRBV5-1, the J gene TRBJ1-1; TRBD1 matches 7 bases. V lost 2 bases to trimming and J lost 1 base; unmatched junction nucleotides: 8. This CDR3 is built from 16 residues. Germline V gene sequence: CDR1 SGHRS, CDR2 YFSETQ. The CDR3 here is CASSFGGTVGNTEAFF. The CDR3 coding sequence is TGCGCCAGCAGCTTTGGGGGGACAGTTGGGAACACTGAAGCTTTCTTT.

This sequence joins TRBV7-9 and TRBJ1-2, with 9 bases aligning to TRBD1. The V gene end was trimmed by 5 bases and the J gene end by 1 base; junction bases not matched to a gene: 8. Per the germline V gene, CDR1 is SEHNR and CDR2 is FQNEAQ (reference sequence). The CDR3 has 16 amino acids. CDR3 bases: TGTGCCAGCAGCAAATCCGGGACAGGGATTAACTATGGCTACACCTTC. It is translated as CASSKSGTGINYGYTF. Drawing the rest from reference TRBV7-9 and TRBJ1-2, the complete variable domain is DTGVSQNPRHKITKRGQNVTFRCDPISEHNRLYWYRQTLGQGPEFLTYFQNEAQLEKSRLLSDRFSAERPKGSFSTLEIQRTEQGDSAMYLCASSKSGTGINYGYTFGSGTRLTVV.

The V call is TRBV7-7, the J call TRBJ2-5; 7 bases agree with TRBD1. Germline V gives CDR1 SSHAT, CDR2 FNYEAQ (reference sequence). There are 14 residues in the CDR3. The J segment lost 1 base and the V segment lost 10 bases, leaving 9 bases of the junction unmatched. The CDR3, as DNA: TGTGCCACCTCCCCGACAGGGTCCCAAGAGACCCAGTACTTC. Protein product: CATSPTGSQETQYF.

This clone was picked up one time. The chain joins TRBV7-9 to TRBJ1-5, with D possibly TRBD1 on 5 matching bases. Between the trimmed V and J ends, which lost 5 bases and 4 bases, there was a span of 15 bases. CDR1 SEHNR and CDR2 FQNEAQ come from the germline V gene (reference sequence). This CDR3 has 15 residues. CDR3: CASSPAGGGNQPQHF. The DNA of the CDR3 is TGTGCCAGCAGCCCCGCCGGGGGTGGGAATCAGCCCCAGCATTTT.

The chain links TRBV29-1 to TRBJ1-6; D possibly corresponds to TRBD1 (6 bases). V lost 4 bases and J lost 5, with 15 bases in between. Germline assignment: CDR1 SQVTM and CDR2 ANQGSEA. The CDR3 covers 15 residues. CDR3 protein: CSVAETGVNNSPLHF. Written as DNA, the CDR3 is TGCAGCGTTGCCGAGACAGGAGTAAATAATTCACCCCTCCACTTT.

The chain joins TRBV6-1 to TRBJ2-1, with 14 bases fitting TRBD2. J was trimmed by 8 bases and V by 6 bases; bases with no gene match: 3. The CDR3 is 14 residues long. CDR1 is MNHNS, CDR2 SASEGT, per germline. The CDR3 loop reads CASRGTSGSDEQFF. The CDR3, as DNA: TGTGCCAGCAGAGGGACTAGCGGGAGTGATGAGCAGTTCTTC.

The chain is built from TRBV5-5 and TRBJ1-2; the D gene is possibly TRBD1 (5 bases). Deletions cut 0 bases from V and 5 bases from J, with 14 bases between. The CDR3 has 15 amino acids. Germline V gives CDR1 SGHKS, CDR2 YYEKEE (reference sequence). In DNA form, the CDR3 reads TGTGCCAGCAGCTTGGGCGTCGGGACTCCATATGGCTACACCTTC. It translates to CASSLGVGTPYGYTF.

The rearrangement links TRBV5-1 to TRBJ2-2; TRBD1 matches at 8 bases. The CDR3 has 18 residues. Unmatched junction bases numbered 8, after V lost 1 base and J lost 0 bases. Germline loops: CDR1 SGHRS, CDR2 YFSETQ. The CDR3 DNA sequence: TGCGCCAGCAGCTTGCTTGACAGGGGATCGGCGAACACCGGGGAGCTGTTTTTT. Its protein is CASSLLDRGSANTGELFF. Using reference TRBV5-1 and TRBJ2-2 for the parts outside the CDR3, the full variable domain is KAGVTQTPRYLIKTRGQQVTLSCSPISGHRSVSWYQQTPGQGLQFLFEYFSETQRNKGNFPGRFSGRQFSNSRSEMNVSTLELGDSALYLCASSLLDRGSANTGELFFGEGSRLTVL.

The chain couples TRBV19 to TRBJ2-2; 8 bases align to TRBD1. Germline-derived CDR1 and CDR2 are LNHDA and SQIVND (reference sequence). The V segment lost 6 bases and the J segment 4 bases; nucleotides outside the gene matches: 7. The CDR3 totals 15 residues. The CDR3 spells CASRQDRATTGELFF. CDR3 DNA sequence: TGTGCCAGTAGACAGGACAGGGCTACCACCGGGGAGCTGTTTTTT.

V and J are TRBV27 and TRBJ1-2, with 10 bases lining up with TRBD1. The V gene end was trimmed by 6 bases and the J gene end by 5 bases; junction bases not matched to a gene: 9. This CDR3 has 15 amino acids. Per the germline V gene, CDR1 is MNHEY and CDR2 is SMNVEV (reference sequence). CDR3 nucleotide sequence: TGTGCCAGCAGCCGACAGGGGGCGGTAGGGTATGGCTACACCTTC. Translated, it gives CASSRQGAVGYGYTF.

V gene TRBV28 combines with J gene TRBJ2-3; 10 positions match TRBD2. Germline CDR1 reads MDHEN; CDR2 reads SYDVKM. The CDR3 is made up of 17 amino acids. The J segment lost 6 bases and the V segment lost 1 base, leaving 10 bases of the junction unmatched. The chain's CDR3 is CASSLFASGGLRDTQYF. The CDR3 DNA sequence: TGTGCCAGCAGTTTATTTGCTAGCGGGGGCCTCAGGGATACGCAGTATTTT.

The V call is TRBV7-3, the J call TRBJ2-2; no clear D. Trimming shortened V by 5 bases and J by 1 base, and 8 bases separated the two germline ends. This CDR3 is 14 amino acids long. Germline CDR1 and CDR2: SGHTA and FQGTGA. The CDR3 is CASSPTVNTGELFF. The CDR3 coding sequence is TGTGCCAGCAGCCCTACAGTGAACACCGGGGAGCTGTTTTTT. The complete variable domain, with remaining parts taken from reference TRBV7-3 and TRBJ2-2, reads GAGVSQTPSNKVTEKGKYVELRCDPISGHTALYWYRQSLGQGPEFLIYFQGTGAADDSGLPNDRFFAVRPEGSVSTLKIQRTERGDSAVYLCASSPTVNTGELFFGEGSRLTVL.

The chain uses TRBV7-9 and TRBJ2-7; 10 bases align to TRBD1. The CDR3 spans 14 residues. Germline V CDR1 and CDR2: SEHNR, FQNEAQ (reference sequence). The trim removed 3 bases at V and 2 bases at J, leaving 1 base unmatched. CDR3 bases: TGTGCCAGCAGCTTGACAGGGGGCGCCTACGAGCAGTACTTC. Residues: CASSLTGGAYEQYF.

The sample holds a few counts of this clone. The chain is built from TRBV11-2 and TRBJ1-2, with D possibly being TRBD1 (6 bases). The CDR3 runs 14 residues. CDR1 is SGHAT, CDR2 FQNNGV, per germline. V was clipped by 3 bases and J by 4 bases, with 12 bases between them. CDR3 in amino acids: CASSLATGPYGYTF. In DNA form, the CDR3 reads TGTGCCAGCAGCTTGGCCACAGGGCCCTATGGCTACACCTTC.

CDR3 DNA: TGTGCCAGCAGCCAGGGACTAGCGGGAGTGACCTACAATGAGCAGTTCTTC. Its translation: CASSQGLAGVTYNEQFF. The chain joins TRBV27 to TRBJ2-1; TRBD2 aligns across 14 bases. This CDR3 is built from 17 residues. V lost 6 bases and J lost 2; bases outside the gene matches: 6. Germline CDR1 MNHEY, CDR2 SMNVEV (reference sequence).

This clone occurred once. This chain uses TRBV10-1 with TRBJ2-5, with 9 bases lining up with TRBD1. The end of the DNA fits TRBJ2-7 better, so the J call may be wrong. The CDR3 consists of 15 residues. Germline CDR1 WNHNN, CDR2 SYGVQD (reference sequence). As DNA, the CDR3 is TGCGCCAGCAGTGAGGGGGGGACAGGGAGCTACGAGCAGTACTTC. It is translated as CASSEGGTGSYEQYF.

The CDR3 region is CASSEVAGSHEQYF. The DNA of the CDR3 is TGTGCCAGCAGTGAAGTTGCAGGGTCCCACGAGCAGTACTTC. The chain has TRBV6-1 and TRBJ2-7; D is perhaps TRBD1 (5 bases). V lost 1 base and J lost 5, with 12 bases in between. The CDR3 spans 14 residues. Germline CDR1 MNHNS, CDR2 SASEGT.

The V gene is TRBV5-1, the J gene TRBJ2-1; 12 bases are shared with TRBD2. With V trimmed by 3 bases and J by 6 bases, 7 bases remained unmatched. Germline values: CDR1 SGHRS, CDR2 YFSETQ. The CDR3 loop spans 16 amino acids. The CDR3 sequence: CASSWGLAGGSNEQFF. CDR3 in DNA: TGCGCCAGCAGCTGGGGGCTAGCGGGAGGGTCCAATGAGCAGTTCTTC.

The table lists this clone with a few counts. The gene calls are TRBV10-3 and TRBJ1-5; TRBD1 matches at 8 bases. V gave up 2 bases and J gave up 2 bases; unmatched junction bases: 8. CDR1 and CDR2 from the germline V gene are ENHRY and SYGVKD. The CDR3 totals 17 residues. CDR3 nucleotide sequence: TGTGCCATCAGTGAGCCGGCAGGGGGCGCGGGCAATCAGCCCCAGCATTTT. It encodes CAISEPAGGAGNQPQHF.

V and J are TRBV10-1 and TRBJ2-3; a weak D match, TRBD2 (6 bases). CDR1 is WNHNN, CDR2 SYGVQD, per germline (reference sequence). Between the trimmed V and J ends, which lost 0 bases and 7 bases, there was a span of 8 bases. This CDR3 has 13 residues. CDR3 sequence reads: CASSESGGNTQYF. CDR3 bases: TGCGCCAGCAGTGAGTCTGGCGGGAATACGCAGTATTTT.

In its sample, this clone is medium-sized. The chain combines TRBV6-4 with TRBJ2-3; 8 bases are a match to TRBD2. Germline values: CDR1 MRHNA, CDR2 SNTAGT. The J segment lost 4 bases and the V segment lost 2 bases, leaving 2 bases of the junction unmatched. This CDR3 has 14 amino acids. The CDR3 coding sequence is TGTGCCAGCAGTGACCGGGAGGGGGCAGATACGCAGTATTTT. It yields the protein CASSDREGADTQYF.

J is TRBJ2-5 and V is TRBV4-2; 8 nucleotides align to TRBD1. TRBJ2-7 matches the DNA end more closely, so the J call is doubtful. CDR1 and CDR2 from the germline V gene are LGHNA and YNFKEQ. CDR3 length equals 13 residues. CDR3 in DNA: TGTGCCAGCGGGACAGGCTTCTCCTACGAGCAGTACTTC. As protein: CASGTGFSYEQYF.

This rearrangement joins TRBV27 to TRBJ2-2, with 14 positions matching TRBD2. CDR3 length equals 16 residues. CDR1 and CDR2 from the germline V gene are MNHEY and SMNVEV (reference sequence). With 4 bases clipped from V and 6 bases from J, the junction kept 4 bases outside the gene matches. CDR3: CASSSRTSGRSGELFF. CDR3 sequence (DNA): TGTGCCAGCAGTTCTCGGACTAGCGGGAGGTCCGGGGAGCTGTTTTTT.

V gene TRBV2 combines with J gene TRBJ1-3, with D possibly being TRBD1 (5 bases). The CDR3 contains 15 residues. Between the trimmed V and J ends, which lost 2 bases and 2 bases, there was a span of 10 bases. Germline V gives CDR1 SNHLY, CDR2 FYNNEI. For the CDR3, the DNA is TGTGCCAGCAGTGAATTTAGGGGAACTGGAAACACCATATATTTT. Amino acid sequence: CASSEFRGTGNTIYF.

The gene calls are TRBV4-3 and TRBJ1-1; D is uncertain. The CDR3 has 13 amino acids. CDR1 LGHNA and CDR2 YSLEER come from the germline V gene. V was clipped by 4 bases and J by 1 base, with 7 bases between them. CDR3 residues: CASSRTGNTEAFF. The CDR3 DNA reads TGCGCCAGCAGCCGTACCGGGAACACTGAAGCTTTCTTT.

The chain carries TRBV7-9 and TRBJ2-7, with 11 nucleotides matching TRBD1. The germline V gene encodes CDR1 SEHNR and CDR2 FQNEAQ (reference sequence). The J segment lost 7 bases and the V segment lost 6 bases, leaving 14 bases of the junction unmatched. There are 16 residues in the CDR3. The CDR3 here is CASSPQTGQGVGEQYF. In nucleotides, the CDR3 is TGTGCCAGCAGTCCACAGACGGGACAGGGGGTGGGTGAGCAGTACTTC.

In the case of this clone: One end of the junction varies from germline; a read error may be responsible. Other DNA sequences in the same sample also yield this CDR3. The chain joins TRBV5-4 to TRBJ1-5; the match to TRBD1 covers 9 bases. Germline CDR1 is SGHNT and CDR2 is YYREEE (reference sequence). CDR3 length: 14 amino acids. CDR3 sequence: CASSTGTGHQPQHF. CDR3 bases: TGTGCCAGCAGCACCGGGACAGGGCATCAGCCCCAGCACTTT.